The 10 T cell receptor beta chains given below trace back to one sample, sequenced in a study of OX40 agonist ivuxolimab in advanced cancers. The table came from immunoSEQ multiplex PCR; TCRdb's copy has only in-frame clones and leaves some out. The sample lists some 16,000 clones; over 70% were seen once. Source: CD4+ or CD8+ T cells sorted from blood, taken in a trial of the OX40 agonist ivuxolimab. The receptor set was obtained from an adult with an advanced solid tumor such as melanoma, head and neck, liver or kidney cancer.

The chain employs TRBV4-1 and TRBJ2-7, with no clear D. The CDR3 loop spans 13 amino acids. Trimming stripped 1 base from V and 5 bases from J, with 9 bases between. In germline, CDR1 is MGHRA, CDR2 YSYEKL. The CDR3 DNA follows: TGCGCCAGCAGCCAAGTCCGGTGGCACGAGCAGTACTTC. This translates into CASSQVRWHEQYF.

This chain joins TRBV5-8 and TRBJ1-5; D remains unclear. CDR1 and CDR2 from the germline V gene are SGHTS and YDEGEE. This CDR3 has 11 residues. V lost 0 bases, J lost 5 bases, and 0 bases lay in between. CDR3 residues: CASSLDQPQHF. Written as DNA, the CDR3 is TGTGCCAGCAGCTTGGATCAGCCCCAGCATTTT.

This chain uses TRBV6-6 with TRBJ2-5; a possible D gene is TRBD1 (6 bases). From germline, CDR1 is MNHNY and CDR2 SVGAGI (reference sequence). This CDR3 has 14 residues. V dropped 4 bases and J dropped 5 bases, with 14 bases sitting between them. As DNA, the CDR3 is TGTGCCAGCAGTTTGGGTGAGGGGGTTGAGACCCAGTACTTC. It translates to CASSLGEGVETQYF.

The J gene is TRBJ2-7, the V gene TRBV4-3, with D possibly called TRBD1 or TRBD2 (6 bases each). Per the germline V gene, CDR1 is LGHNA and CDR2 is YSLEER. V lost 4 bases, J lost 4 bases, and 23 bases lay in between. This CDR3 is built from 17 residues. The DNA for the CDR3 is TGCGCCAGCAGCCCGAGGGGGGACACAGCCTCAGGATACGAGCAGTACTTC. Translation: CASSPRGDTASGYEQYF.

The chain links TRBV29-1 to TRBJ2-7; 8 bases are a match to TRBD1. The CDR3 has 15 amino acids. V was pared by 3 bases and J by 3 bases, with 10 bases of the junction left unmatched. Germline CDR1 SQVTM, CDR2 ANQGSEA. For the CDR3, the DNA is TGCAGCGTTGAGGGAGTGGCAGGGGGCTACTACGAGCAGTACTTC. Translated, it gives CSVEGVAGGYYEQYF.

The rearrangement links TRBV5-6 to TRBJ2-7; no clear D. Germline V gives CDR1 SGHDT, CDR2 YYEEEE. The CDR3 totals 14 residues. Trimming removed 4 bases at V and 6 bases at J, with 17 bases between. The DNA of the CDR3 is TGTGCCAGCAGCCCACCCTCGACCGATCTCGAGCAGTACTTC. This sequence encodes CASSPPSTDLEQYF.

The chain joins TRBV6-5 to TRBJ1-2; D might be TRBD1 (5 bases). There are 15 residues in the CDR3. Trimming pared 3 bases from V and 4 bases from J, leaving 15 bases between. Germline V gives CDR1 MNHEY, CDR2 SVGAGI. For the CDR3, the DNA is TGTGCCAGCAGTTATCCCGGGACGGACCCCTATGGCTACACCTTC. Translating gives CASSYPGTDPYGYTF.

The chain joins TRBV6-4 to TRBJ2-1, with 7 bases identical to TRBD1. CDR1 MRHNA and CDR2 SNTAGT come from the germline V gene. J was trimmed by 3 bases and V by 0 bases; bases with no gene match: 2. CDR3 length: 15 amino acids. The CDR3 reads CASSDSTGSYNEQFF. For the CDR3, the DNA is TGTGCCAGCAGTGACTCGACAGGGAGCTACAATGAGCAGTTCTTC.

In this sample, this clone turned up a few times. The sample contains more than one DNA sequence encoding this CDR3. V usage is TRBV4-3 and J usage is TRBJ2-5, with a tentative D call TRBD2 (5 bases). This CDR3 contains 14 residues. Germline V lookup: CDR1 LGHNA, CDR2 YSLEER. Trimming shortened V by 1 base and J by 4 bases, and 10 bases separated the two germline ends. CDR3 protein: CASSQGSRGETQYF. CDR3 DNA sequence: TGCGCCAGCAGCCAAGGATCCCGGGGAGAGACCCAGTACTTC.

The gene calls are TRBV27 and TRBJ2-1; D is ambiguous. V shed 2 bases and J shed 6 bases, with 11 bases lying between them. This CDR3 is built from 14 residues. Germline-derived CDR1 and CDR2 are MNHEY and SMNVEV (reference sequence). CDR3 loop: CASSLPYNSNEQFF. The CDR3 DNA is TGTGCCAGCAGTTTACCCTACAACTCCAATGAGCAGTTCTTC.